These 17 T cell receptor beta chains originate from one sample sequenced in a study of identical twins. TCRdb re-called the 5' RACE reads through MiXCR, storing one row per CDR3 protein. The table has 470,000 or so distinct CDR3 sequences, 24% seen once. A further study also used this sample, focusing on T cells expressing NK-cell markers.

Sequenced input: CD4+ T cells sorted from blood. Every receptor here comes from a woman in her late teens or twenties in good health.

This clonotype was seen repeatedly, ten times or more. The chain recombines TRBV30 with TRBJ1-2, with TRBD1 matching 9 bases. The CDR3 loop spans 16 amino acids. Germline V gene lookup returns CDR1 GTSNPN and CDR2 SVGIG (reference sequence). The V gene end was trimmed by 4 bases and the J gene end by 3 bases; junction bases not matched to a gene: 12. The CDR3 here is CAWNGLDRGEDYGYTF. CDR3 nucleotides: TGTGCCTGGAACGGGTTAGACAGGGGGGAAGACTATGGCTACACCTTC.

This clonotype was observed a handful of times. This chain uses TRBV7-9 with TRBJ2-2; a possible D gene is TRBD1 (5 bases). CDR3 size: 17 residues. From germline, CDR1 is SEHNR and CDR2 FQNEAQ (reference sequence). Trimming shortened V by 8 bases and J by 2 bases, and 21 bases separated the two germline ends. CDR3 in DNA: TGTGCCAGCGCGCCTCCCAGGGCAGGCAGAAACACCGGGGAGCTGTTTTTT. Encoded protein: CASAPPRAGRNTGELFF. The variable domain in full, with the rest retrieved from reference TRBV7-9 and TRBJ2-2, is DTGVSQNPRHKITKRGQNVTFRCDPISEHNRLYWYRQTLGQGPEFLTYFQNEAQLEKSRLLSDRFSAERPKGSFSTLEIQRTEQGDSAMYLCASAPPRAGRNTGELFFGEGSRLTVL.

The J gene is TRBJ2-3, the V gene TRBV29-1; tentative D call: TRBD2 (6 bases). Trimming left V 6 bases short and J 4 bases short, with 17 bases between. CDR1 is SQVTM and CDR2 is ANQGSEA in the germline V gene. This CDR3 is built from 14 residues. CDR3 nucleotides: TGCAGCGTCCGCCTGGAGGGATATGCAGATACGCAGTATTTT. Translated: CSVRLEGYADTQYF.

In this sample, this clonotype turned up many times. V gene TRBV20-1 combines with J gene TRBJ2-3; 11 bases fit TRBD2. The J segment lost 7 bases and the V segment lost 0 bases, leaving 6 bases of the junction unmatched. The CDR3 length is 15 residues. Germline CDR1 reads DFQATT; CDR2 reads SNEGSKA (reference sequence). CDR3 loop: CSARDYGTSGNTQYF. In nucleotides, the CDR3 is TGCAGTGCTAGAGATTATGGGACTAGCGGTAATACGCAGTATTTT.

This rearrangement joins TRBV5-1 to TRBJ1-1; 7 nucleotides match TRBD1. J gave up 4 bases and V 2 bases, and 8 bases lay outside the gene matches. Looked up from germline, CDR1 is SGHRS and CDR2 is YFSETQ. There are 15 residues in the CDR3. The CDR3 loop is CASSFRTGSGTEAFF. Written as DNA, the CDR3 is TGCGCCAGCAGCTTCCGGACAGGCTCGGGCACTGAAGCTTTCTTT. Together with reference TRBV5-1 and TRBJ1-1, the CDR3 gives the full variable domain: KAGVTQTPRYLIKTRGQQVTLSCSPISGHRSVSWYQQTPGQGLQFLFEYFSETQRNKGNFPGRFSGRQFSNSRSEMNVSTLELGDSALYLCASSFRTGSGTEAFFGQGTRLTVV.

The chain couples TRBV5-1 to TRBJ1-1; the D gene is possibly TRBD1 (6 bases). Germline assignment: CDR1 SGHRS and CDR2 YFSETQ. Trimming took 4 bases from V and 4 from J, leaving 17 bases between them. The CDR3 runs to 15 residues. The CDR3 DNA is TGCGCCAGCAGCCTAGAACATCAGGGGAGCACTGAAGCTTTCTTT. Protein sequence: CASSLEHQGSTEAFF.

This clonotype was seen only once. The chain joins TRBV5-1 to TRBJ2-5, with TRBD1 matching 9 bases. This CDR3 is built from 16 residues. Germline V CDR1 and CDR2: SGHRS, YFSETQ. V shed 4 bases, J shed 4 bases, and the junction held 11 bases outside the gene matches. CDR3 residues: CASSPKGTGFGETQYF. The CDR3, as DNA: TGCGCCAGCAGCCCGAAAGGGACAGGGTTCGGAGAGACCCAGTACTTC.

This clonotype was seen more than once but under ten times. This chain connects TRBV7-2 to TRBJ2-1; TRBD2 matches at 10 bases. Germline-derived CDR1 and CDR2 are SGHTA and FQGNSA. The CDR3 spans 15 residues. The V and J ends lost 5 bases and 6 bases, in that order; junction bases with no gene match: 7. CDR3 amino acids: CASSPTSGRRNEQFF. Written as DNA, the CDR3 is TGTGCCAGCAGCCCGACTAGCGGGCGCCGCAATGAGCAGTTCTTC.

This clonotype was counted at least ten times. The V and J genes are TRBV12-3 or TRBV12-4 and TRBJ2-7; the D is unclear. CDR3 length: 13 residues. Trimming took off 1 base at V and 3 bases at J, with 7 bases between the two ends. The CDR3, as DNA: TGTGCCAGCAGTTTAGGCCTCGGCTACGAGCAGTACTTC. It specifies CASSLGLGYEQYF.

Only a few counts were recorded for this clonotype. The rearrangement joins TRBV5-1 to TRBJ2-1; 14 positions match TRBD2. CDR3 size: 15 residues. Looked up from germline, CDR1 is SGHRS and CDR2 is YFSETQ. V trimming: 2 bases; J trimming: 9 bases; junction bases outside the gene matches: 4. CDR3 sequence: CASSFGLAGGSEQFF. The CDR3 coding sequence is TGCGCCAGCAGCTTCGGACTAGCGGGAGGATCTGAGCAGTTCTTC.

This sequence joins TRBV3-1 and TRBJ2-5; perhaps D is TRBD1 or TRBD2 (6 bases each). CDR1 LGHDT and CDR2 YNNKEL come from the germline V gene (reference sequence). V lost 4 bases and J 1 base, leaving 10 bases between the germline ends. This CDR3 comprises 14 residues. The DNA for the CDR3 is TGTGCCAGCAGCCGGAGGGGGGTCCAAGAGACCCAGTACTTC. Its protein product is CASSRRGVQETQYF.

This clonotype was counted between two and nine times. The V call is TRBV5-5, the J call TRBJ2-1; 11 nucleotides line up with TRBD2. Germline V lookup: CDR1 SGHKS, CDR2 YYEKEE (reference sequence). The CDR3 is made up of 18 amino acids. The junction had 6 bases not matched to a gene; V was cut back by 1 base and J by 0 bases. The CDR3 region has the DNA TGTGCCAGCAGCTTGAGTAGCGGGGGGGGGCTCTCCTACAATGAGCAGTTCTTC. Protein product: CASSLSSGGGLSYNEQFF.

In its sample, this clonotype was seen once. The DNA of the CDR3 is TGTGCCAGCAGCGTAGAGAGACAGGGGTGGGCCAACGTCCTGACTTTC. Translating it yields CASSVERQGWANVLTF. V gene TRBV9 combines with J gene TRBJ2-6; TRBD1 aligns across 8 bases. This CDR3 contains 16 residues. Per germline, CDR1 SGDLS and CDR2 YYNGEE. J was trimmed by 5 bases and V by 0 bases; bases with no gene match: 4.

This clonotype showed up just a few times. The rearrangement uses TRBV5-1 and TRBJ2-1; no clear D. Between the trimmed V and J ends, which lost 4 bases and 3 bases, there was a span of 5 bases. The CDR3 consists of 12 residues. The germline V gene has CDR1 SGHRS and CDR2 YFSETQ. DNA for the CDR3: TGCGCCAGCAGCCCAAACTACAATGAGCAGTTCTTC. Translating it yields CASSPNYNEQFF.

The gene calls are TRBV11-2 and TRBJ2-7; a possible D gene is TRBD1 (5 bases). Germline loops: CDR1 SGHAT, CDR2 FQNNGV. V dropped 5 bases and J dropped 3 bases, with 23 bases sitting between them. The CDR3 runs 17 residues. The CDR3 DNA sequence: TGTGCCAGCAGCCTCCCCCCGTTAAGGGGCTCGGACTACGAGCAGTACTTC. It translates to CASSLPPLRGSDYEQYF.

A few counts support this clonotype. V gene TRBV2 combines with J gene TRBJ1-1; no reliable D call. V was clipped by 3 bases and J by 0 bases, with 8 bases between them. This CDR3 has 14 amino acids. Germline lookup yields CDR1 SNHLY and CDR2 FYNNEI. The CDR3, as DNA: TGTGCCAGCAGTGAGAATGGGTTGAACACTGAAGCTTTCTTT. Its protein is CASSENGLNTEAFF.

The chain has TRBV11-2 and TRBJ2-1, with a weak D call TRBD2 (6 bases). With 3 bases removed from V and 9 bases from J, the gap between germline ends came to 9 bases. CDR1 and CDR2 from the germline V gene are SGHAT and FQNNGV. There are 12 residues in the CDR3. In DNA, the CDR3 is TGTGCCAGCAGCTTCCTCGGGGGTGAGCAGTTCTTC. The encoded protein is CASSFLGGEQFF.